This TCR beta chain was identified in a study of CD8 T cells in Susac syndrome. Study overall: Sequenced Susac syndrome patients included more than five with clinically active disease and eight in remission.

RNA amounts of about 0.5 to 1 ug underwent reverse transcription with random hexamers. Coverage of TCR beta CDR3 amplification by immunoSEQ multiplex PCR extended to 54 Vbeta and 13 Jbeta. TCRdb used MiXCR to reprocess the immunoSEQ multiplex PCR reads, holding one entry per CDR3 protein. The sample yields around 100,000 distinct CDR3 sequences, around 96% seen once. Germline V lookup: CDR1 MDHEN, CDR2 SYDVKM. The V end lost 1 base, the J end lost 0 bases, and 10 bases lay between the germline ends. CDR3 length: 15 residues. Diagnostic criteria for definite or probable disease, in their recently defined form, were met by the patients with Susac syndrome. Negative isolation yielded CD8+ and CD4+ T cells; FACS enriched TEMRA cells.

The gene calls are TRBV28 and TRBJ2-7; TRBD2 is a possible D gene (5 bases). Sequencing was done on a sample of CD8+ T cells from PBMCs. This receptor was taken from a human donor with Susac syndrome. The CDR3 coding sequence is TGTGCCAGCAGTTTATCGGGGTTTTCCTCCTACGAGCAGTACTTC. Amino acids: CASSLSGFSSYEQYF. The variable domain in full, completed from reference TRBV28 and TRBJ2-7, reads DVKVTQSSRYLVKRTGEKVFLECVQDMDHENMFWYRQDPGLGLRLIYFSYDVKMKEKGDIPEGYSVSREKKERFSLILESASTNQTSMYLCASSLSGFSSYEQYFGPGTRLTVT.